Following are 22 T cell receptor beta chains from one sample sequenced in a study of graft-versus-host responses after intestinal transplantation (dated by TCRdb to the early 2020s). Receptor amplification or capture employed the immunoSEQ multiplex PCR assay. The immuneACCESS repertoire file appears here via TCRdb, limited to in-frame rearrangements. These files lack a portion of the clones; in checked studies, under half of the deficit traces to unresolved V genes, and the cause of the others is not known. This sample is represented by 57,000 or so clones; approximately 90% of them were singletons. Of the sample, more than 2.5% is held by the ten largest clones. The source was PBMCs, collected 118 to 130 days after intestinal transplantation. These receptors were obtained from a human patient who received an intestinal transplant, so some T cells may come from the graft donor.

V is TRBV28 and J is TRBJ2-7; D is tentatively TRBD1 or TRBD2 (5 bases each). There are 14 residues in the CDR3. V gave up 3 bases and J gave up 0 bases, with 9 bases separating them. Germline lookup yields CDR1 MDHEN and CDR2 SYDVKM. Here the CDR3 DNA reads TGTGCCAGCAGTTTGAGGGGCAACTCCTACGAGCAGTACTTC. This sequence encodes CASSLRGNSYEQYF.

This chain connects TRBV19 to TRBJ2-3; no clear D. V shed 3 bases and J shed 5 bases, with 6 bases lying between them. The CDR3 totals 12 residues. Germline values: CDR1 LNHDA, CDR2 SQIVND (reference sequence). The chain's CDR3 is CASSIGLDTQYF. CDR3 coding DNA: TGTGCCAGTAGTATCGGTCTAGATACGCAGTATTTT.

This clone was detected once. The chain carries TRBV15 and TRBJ2-3, with 10 bases lining up with TRBD2. This CDR3 is built from 13 residues. V dropped 10 bases and J dropped 4; count of bases not matched to a gene: 5. Germline V lookup: CDR1 LNHNV, CDR2 YYDKDF (reference sequence). CDR3 bases: TGTGCCAGTGCTAGCGGGAGCTCAGATACGCAGTATTTT. This codes for CASASGSSDTQYF.

V usage is TRBV10-3 and J usage is TRBJ2-2; 7 positions agree with TRBD2. Germline CDR1 reads ENHRY; CDR2 reads SYGVKD. This CDR3 is 16 amino acids long. After removal of 3 bases from V and 5 bases from J, the junction contained 9 bases not matched to a gene. The CDR3 loop reads CAISDRGGRGTGELFF. CDR3 bases: TGTGCCATCAGTGATAGGGGCGGGAGAGGTACCGGGGAGCTGTTTTTT.

This chain connects TRBV18 to TRBJ2-7, with 8 positions matching TRBD1. The ends lost 5 bases at V and 6 bases at J; junction bases unmatched: 12. Germline CDR1 is KGHSH and CDR2 is LQKENI. CDR3 length: 15 residues. The CDR3 DNA is TGTGCCAGCTCAAGGTCGACAGGGGACCTATCCGAGCAGTACTTC. Translating gives CASSRSTGDLSEQYF.

This clone was seen a single time. The V and J genes are TRBV28 and TRBJ2-1; D not resolved. V lost 6 bases to trimming and J lost 6 bases, with 21 bases between them. Germline V gene sequence: CDR1 MDHEN, CDR2 SYDVKM. The CDR3 is 16 residues long. The CDR3 nucleotides read TGTGCCAGCAGCCCTACTCGAAGGGATCTAAGCAATGAGCAGTTCTTC. It specifies CASSPTRRDLSNEQFF.

The V and J genes are TRBV7-9 and TRBJ2-1, with 13 bases matching TRBD2. Germline CDR1 and CDR2: SEHNR and FQNEAQ (reference sequence). Trimming cost V 5 bases and J 8 bases; bases outside gene matches: 12. The CDR3 runs 17 residues. This CDR3 reads CASSPGLAGLIGDEQFF. CDR3 bases: TGTGCCAGCAGCCCGGGACTAGCGGGACTTATCGGGGATGAGCAGTTCTTC.

The V gene is TRBV27, the J gene TRBJ2-2; no definite D call. The CDR3 is made up of 13 amino acids. V was pared by 4 bases and J by 4 bases, with 7 bases between. From germline, CDR1 is MNHEY and CDR2 SMNVEV (reference sequence). The CDR3 DNA follows: TGTGCCAGCAGTTCCGCCCTCACCGGGGAGCTGTTTTTT. Translation gives CASSSALTGELFF.

This clone was seen just once. The rearrangement links TRBV4-1 to TRBJ2-1; no definite D call. V gave up 3 bases and J gave up 4 bases, with 13 bases separating them. The CDR3 length is 15 residues. CDR1 is MGHRA, CDR2 YSYEKL, per germline. The CDR3, as DNA: TGCGCCAGCAGCCAGGCCCTAACCCTATACAATGAGCAGTTCTTC. Its protein is CASSQALTLYNEQFF.

The genes are TRBV25-1 and TRBJ2-4; a possible D gene is TRBD1 (5 bases). Germline CDR1 reads MGHDK; CDR2 reads SYGVNS. The CDR3 is 13 amino acids. Trimming removed 6 bases at V and 14 bases at J, with 20 bases between. The CDR3 protein is CASSVTGPGPKYF. The CDR3 DNA sequence: TGTGCCAGCAGCGTAACAGGTCCCGGGCCCAAGTACTTC.

The chain joins TRBV4-1 to TRBJ2-3, with 8 nucleotides matching TRBD2. Trimming at V came to 0 bases and at J to 7 bases, leaving 9 bases not matched to a gene. CDR3 length: 16 residues. In germline, CDR1 is MGHRA, CDR2 YSYEKL. CDR3 sequence (DNA): TGCGCCAGCAGCCAAGATCTGGGACTAGTCCCTTATACGCAGTATTTT. Its protein is CASSQDLGLVPYTQYF.

This clone was observed once. This chain links TRBV7-9 with TRBJ2-5; D might be TRBD1 (6 bases). Per the germline V gene, CDR1 is SEHNR and CDR2 is FQNEAQ (reference sequence). The CDR3 extends over 15 amino acids. With 5 bases removed from V and 1 base from J, the gap between germline ends came to 14 bases. The CDR3 reads CASSRTGSSQETQYF. DNA of the CDR3: TGTGCCAGCAGCCGAACAGGGAGTTCCCAAGAGACCCAGTACTTC.

This sequence joins TRBV4-1 and TRBJ2-3; D gene unclear. Germline V gene sequence: CDR1 MGHRA, CDR2 YSYEKL. This CDR3 region has 13 residues. V was trimmed by 4 bases and J by 4 bases, leaving 9 bases between them. The CDR3 DNA follows: TGCGCCAGCAGCCGGACCACCTCAGATACGCAGTATTTT. It encodes CASSRTTSDTQYF.

The rearrangement uses TRBV18 and TRBJ1-5; D is ambiguous. Trimming pared 6 bases from V and 4 bases from J, leaving 16 bases between. CDR1 KGHSH and CDR2 LQKENI come from the germline V gene. CDR3 size: 15 residues. The CDR3 is CASSPGSNGNQPQHF. DNA for the CDR3: TGTGCCAGCTCTCCTGGGTCAAATGGTAATCAGCCCCAGCATTTT.

The chain uses TRBV6-6 and TRBJ2-2; 9 nucleotides line up with TRBD2. The ends lost 3 bases at V and 5 bases at J; junction bases unmatched: 7. Per the germline V gene, CDR1 is MNHNY and CDR2 is SVGAGI (reference sequence). The CDR3 runs 16 residues. The DNA for the CDR3 is TGTGCCAGCAGTTATATGGCGGGAGGGCAAACCGGGGAGCTGTTTTTT. It is translated as CASSYMAGGQTGELFF.

V and J are TRBV5-1 and TRBJ2-2; 8 bases are a match to TRBD1. The CDR3 covers 17 residues. Germline lookup yields CDR1 SGHRS and CDR2 YFSETQ. V lost 3 bases and J lost 1; bases outside the gene matches: 8. This CDR3 reads CASSSPGGAGNTGELFF. CDR3 bases: TGCGCCAGCAGCTCTCCAGGGGGCGCTGGGAACACCGGGGAGCTGTTTTTT.

This chain links TRBV11-1 with TRBJ2-3; 8 bases agree with TRBD1. This CDR3 has 16 amino acids. The germline V gene encodes CDR1 SGHAT and CDR2 FQDESV (reference sequence). V gave up 7 bases and J gave up 5 bases; unmatched junction bases: 14. CDR3 nucleotide sequence: TGTGCCAGCACCCTATTCAGGCCAGGACAGGGAGATACGCAGTATTTT. Amino acids: CASTLFRPGQGDTQYF.

V and J are TRBV4-1 and TRBJ1-2; 7 bases are a match to TRBD1. CDR1 and CDR2 from the germline V gene are MGHRA and YSYEKL. The trim removed 3 bases at V and 4 bases at J, leaving 8 bases unmatched. CDR3 size: 15 residues. Written as DNA, the CDR3 is TGCGCCAGCAGCCAGCATGGGACAGCCACCTATGGCTACACCTTC. Translating gives CASSQHGTATYGYTF.

Comment on this clone: The junction differs from germline at one of its ends, possibly a read error. The V and J genes are TRBV7-7 and TRBJ2-7; D call uncertain. The CDR3 length is 14 residues. The germline gives CDR1 SSHAT, CDR2 FNYEAQ (reference sequence). The CDR3 DNA reads TGTGCTAGCAGCTTAGCCCCAGGATCCTACGAGCAGTACTTC. Translation: CASSLAPGSYEQYF.

V and J are TRBV5-4 and TRBJ2-7, with D possibly being TRBD1 (6 bases). CDR3 length: 14 amino acids. V shed 4 bases and J shed 1 base, with 12 bases lying between them. The germline CDR1 and CDR2 sequences are SGHNT and YYREEE (reference sequence). DNA for the CDR3: TGTGCCAGCAGCCAGTACGGACAGTCCTACGAGCAGTACTTC. Translation gives CASSQYGQSYEQYF.

The V call is TRBV7-9, the J call TRBJ1-4; TRBD1 agrees at 9 bases. There are 17 residues in the CDR3. The trim removed 4 bases at V and 0 bases at J, leaving 6 bases unmatched. The germline gives CDR1 SEHNR, CDR2 FQNEAQ (reference sequence). CDR3 in DNA: TGTGCCAGCAGCTCCCCGGGACAGGGATCAACTAATGAAAAACTGTTTTTT. Translating gives CASSSPGQGSTNEKLFF.

The chain employs TRBV13 and TRBJ2-7; no firm D call. The CDR3 is made up of 12 amino acids. The germline CDR1 and CDR2 sequences are PRHDT and FYEKMQ (reference sequence). V was shortened by 4 bases and J by 6 bases, with 10 bases between the two germline ends. This CDR3 reads CASSYPGGEQYF. CDR3 nucleotide sequence: TGTGCCAGCAGCTACCCCGGCGGCGAGCAGTACTTC.